The T cell receptor (beta chain) under discussion was sequenced for a study of T cells after somatic rescue of genetic block. The CDR3 sequence is 14 residues long. V lost 2 bases and J 0 bases, leaving 8 bases between the germline ends. Germline CDR1 is SGHKS and CDR2 is YYEKEE (reference sequence). Repertoires were generated with immunoSEQ multiplex PCR, while TCRdb's copy carries only in-frame clones and drops some. The sample records 110,000 or so clones, about nine tenths being singletons. This chain uses TRBV5-5 with TRBJ1-1; a possible D gene is TRBD1 (5 bases). This clonotype was obtained from a woman in her late teens or twenties. Sequencing was carried out using peripheral blood mononuclear cells (PBMCs). The CDR3 nucleotides are TGTGCCAGCAGCTTTTCAGGGATGAACACTGAAGCTTTCTTT. The encoded protein is CASSFSGMNTEAFF.